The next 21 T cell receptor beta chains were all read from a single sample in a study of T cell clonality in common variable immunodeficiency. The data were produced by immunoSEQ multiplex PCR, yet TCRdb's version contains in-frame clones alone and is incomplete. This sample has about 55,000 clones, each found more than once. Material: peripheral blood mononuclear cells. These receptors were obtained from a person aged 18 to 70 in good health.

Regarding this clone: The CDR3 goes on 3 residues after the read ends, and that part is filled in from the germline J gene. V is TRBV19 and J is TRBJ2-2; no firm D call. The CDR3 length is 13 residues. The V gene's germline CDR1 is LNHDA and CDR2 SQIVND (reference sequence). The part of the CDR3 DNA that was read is TGTGCCAGTCAGAAGCAGGAAAATGAAAAG. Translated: CASQKQENEK. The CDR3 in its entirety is CASQKQENEKLFF.

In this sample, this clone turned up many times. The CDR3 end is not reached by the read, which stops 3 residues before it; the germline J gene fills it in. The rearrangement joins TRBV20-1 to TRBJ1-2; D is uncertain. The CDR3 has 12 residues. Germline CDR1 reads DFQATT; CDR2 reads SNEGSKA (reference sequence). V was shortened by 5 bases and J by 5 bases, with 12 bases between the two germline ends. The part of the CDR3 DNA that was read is TGCAGTGCTCCCCCACCGGGGTATGGC. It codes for CSAPPPGYG. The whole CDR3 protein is CSAPPPGYGYTF.

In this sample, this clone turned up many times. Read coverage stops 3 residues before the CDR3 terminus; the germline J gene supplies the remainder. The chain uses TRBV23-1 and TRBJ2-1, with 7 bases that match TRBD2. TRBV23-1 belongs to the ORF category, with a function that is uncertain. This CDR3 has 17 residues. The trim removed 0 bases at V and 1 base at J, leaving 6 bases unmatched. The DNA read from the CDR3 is TGCGCCAGCAGTCAATCTAGCGGGCCGCCTTCCTACAATGAG. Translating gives CASSQSSGPPSYNE. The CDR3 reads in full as CASSQSSGPPSYNEQFF.

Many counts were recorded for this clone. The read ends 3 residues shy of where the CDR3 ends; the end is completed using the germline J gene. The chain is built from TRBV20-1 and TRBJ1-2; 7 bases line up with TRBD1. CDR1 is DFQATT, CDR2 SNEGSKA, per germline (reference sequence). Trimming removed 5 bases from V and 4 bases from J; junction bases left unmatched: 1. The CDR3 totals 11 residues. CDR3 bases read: TGCAGTGCTCGGACAGGCTATGGC. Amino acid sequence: CSARTGYG. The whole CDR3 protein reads CSARTGYGYTF.

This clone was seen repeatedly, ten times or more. Partial CDR3 DNA: TGTGCCAGCAGCTTGACTGCGGACAGACAAGAGACG. It codes for CASSLTADRQET. The CDR3 as a whole reads CASSLTADRQETQYF. The chain carries TRBV5-4 and TRBJ2-3, with D maybe TRBD1 (6 bases). Read data end 3 residues before the CDR3 end; the end is taken from the germline J gene. In germline, CDR1 is SGHNT, CDR2 YYREEE (reference sequence). The CDR3 runs to 15 residues. The full variable domain, in which reference TRBV5-4 and TRBJ2-3 provide the parts outside the CDR3, is ETGVTQSPTHLIKTRGQQVTLRCSSQSGHNTVSWYQQALGQGPQFIFQYYREEENGRGNFPPRFSGLQFPNYSSELNVNALELDDSALYLCASSLTADRQETQYFGPGTRLTVL.

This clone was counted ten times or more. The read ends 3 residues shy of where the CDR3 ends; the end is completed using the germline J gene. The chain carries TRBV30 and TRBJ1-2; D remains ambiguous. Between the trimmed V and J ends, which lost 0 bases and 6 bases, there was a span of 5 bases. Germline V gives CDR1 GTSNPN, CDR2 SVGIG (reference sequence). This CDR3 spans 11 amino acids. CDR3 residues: CAWSVGHGYTF. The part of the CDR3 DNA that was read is TGTGCCTGGAGTGTAGGGCATGGC. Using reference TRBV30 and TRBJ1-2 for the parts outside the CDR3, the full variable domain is SQTIHQWPATLVQPVGSPLSLECTVEGTSNPNLYWYRQAAGRGLQLLFYSVGIGQISSEVPQNLSASRPQDRQFILSSKKLLLSDSGFYLCAWSVGHGYTFGSGTRLTVV.

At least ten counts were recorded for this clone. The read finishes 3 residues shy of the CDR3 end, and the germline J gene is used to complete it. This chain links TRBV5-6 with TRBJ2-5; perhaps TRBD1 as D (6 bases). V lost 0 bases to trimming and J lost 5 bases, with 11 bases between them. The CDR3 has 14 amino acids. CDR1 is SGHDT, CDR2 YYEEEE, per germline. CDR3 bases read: TGTGCCAGCAGCTTGGGCAGGGGTCGGGAGACC. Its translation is CASSLGRGRET. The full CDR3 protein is CASSLGRGRETQYF.

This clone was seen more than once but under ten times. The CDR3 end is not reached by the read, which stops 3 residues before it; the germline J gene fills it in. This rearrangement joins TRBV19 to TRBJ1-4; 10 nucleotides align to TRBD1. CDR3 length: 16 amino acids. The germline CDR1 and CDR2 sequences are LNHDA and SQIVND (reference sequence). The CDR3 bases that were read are TGTGCCAGTAGTGCGACAGGGGGCATGGGTAGTTCACCA. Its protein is CASSATGGMGSSP. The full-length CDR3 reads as CASSATGGMGSSPLFF.

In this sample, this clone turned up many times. CDR3 sequence reads: CASSDRVMNTEAFF. The sequenced part of the CDR3 DNA is TGTGCCAGCTCAGACAGGGTCATGAACACTGAA. The V call is TRBV18, the J call TRBJ1-1; TRBD1 matches at 7 bases. The sequence runs out 3 residues before the end of the CDR3; the remainder is reconstructed from the germline J gene. With 5 bases clipped from V and 0 bases from J, the junction kept 3 bases outside the gene matches. There are 14 residues in the CDR3. The germline V gene encodes CDR1 KGHSH and CDR2 LQKENI.

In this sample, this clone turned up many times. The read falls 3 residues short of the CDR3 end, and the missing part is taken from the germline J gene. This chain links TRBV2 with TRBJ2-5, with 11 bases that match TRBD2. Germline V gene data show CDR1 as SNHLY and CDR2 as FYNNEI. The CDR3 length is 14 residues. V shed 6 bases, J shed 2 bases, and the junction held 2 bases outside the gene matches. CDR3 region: CASRPSGGQETQYF. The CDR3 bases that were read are TGTGCCAGCAGACCTAGCGGGGGGCAAGAGACC.

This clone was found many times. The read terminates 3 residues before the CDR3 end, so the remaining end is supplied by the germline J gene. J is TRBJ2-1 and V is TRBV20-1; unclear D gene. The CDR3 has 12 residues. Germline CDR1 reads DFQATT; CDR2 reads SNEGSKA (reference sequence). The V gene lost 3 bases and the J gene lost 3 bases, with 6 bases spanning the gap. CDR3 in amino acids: CSASTGYNEQFF. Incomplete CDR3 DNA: TGCAGTGCTAGTACTGGCTACAATGAG.

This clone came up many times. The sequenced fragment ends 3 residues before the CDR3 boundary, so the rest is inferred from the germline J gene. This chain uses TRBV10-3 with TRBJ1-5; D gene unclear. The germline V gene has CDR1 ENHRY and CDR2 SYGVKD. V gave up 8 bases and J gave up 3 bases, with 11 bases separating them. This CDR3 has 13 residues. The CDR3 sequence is CAIQGQFNQPQHF. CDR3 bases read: TGTGCCATCCAAGGGCAGTTCAATCAGCCC.

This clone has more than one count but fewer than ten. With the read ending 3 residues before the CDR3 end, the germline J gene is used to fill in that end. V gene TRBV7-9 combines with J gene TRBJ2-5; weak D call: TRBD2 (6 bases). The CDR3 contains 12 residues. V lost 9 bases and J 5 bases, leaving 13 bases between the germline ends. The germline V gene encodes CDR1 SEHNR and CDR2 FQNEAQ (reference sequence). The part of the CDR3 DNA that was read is TGTGCCAGTGGCCCCGGGGGTGAGACC. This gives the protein CASGPGGET. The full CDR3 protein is CASGPGGETQYF.

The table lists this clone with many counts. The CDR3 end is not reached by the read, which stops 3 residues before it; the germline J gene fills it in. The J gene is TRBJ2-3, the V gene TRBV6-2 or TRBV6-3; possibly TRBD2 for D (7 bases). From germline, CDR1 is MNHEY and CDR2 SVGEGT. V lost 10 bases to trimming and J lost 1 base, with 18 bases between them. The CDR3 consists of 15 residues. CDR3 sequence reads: CATCAGAVGTDTQYF. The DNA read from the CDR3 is TGTGCCACCTGTGCGGGGGCAGTAGGCACAGATACG.

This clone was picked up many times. This CDR3 is CSARDGVTGGSYTF. CDR3 bases read: TGCAGTGCTAGAGATGGAGTGACAGGGGGCAGC. The chain employs TRBV20-1 and TRBJ1-2; the match to TRBD1 covers 10 bases. The read terminates 3 residues before the CDR3 end, so the remaining end is supplied by the germline J gene. This CDR3 has 14 residues. From germline, CDR1 is DFQATT and CDR2 SNEGSKA (reference sequence).

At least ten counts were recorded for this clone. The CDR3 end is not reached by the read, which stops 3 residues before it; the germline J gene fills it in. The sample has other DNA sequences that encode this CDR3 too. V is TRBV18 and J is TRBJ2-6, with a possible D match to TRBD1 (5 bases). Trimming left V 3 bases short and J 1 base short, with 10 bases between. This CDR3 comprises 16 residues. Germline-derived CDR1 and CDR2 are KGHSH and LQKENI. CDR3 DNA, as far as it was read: TGTGCCAGCTCACCCTTCAGGGATTCTGGGGCCAACGTC. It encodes CASSPFRDSGANV. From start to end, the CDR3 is CASSPFRDSGANVLTF. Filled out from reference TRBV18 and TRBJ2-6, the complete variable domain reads NAGVMQNPRHLVRRRGQEARLRCSPMKGHSHVYWYRQLPEEGLKFMVYLQKENIIDESGMPKERFSAEFPKEGPSILRIQQVVRGDSAAYFCASSPFRDSGANVLTFGAGSRLTVL.

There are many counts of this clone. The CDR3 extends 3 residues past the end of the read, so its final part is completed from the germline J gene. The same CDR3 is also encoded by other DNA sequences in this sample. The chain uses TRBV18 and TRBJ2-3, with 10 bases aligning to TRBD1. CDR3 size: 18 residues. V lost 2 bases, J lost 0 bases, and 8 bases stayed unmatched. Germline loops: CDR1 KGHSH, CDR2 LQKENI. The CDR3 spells CASSPERQGAVSTDTQYF. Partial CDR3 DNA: TGTGCCAGCTCACCAGAGAGACAGGGGGCGGTGAGCACAGATACG.

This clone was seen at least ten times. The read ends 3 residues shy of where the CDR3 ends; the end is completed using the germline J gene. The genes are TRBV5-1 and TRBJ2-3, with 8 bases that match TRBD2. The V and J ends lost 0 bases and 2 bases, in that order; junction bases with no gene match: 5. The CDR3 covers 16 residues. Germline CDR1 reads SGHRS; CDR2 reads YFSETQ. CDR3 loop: CASSLGLAGSTDTQYF. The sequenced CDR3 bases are TGCGCCAGCAGCTTGGGGTTAGCGGGGTCCACAGATACG.

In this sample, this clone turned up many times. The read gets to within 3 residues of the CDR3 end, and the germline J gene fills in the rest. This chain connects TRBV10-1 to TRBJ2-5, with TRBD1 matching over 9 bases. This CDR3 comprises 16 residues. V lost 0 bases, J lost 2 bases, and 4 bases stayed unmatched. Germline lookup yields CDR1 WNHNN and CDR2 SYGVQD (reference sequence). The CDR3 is CASSESTGGGQETQYF. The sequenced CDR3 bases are TGCGCCAGCAGTGAGTCCACAGGGGGCGGACAAGAGACC.

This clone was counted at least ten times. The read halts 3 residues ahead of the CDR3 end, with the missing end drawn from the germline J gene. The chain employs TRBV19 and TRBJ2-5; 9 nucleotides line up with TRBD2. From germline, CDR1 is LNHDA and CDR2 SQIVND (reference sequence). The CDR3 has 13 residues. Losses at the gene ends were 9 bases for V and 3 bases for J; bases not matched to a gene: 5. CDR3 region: CASRGLAKETQYF. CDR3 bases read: TGTGCCAGCCGGGGACTAGCAAAAGAGACC.

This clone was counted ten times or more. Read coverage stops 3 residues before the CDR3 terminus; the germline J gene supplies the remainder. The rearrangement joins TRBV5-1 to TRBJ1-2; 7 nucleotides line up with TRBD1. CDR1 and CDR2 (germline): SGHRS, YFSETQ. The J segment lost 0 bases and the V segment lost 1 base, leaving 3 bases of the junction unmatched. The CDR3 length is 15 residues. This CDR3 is CASSLFGTANYGYTF. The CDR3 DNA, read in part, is TGCGCCAGCAGCTTGTTCGGGACAGCTAACTATGGC.